This T cell receptor (beta chain) was identified in a study of T cell responses to AZD1222 COVID-19 vaccine. Measured with immunoSEQ multiplex PCR; TCRdb has only the in-frame clones, and not every one. The sample holds about 100,000 clones, about nine tenths seen once. Germline trimming cut 3 bases from V and 0 bases from J; bases unmatched to any gene: 14. From germline, CDR1 is SGDLS and CDR2 YYNGEE. This CDR3 has 19 residues. This clone was seen only a few times. The rearrangement joins TRBV9 to TRBJ2-2, with TRBD1 matching over 7 bases. The TCR originated in an adult in good health. The material was peripheral blood, obtained on day 0 of AZD1222 vaccination. The CDR3, as DNA: TGTGCCAGCAGCGGCCGGACAGGCCAGGCGTCTTCGAACACCGGGGAGCTGTTTTTT. Protein product: CASSGRTGQASSNTGELFF.